This T cell receptor (beta chain) stems from a study of memory CD8 T cells in hepatitis C reinfection. Study background: HCV reinfection: RNA-positive following two negative tests at least 60 days apart.

This clone was observed a few times. Antigen specificity is unknown. Study-level results: Four to six donors were too few for definitive public clonotype conclusions.

The time point denotes: pre-reinfection, 55 to 20 weeks before reinfection detection. TCR sequencing was done directly ex vivo on sorted cells, without expansion in vitro. Total naive CD8 T cells were sorted as viable CD3+ CD8+ CD45RO- cells from a couple of donors. Sequencing was performed with immunoSEQ multiplex PCR; in TCRdb, only in-frame clones are kept and a portion is missing. The sample carries just over 50,000 clones, about 90% recorded once. The ends were cut back, 4 bases at V and 9 bases at J, with 12 bases in the middle. The CDR3 runs 12 residues. CDR1 is WNHNN and CDR2 is SYGVQD in the germline V gene (reference sequence).

The chain couples TRBV10-1 to TRBJ1-2; D may be TRBD1 (6 bases). The sequence was obtained from a man between 18 and 29 years old with hepatitis C virus infection. Sequenced: naive CD8+ T cells sorted from blood. The CDR3 here is CASSGGPGSYTF. In DNA form, the CDR3 reads TGCGCCAGCAGTGGGGGGCCGGGGAGCTACACCTTC.